This T cell receptor (beta chain) emerged from a study of blood T cell repertoires in COVID-19. Study-wide background: PBMCs, B-cell-depleted T cells, or T cells provided the cDNA or gDNA that made up the material.

This CDR3 is 13 amino acids long. Trimming took 3 bases from V and 8 from J; bases not matched to a gene: 3. In the original processing: Quantification of nucleated cells was approximated via reference gene primer amplification. Generated by immunoSEQ multiplex PCR, the TCRdb table keeps only in-frame clones and is missing some. The DNA gave D and trimming, while V, J and clone size come from that table. The data show 120,000 to 150,000 clones, with around 84% seen just once and about 5% held by the top ten. This sequence joins TRBV12-3 or TRBV12-4 and TRBJ2-4; 8 positions agree with TRBD2. Material: peripheral blood. This clonotype was obtained from a woman in her 50s with acute or convalescent COVID-19. CDR3: CASSFGLAHIQYF. The CDR3 DNA reads as TGTGCCAGCAGTTTTGGACTAGCTCACATTCAGTACTTC.